These 17 T cell receptor beta chains were sequenced from one sample in a study of blood T cell repertoires in COVID-19. Assay: immunoSEQ multiplex PCR; the TCRdb copy retains only in-frame clones and omits some. The table has hundreds of thousands of clones, roughly 89% seen once; the top ten hold around 9%. What was sequenced was PBMCs or T cells enriched from blood (not recorded which). The receptor source for this set is a woman aged 25-40 years who had recovered from COVID-19.

The genes are TRBV3-1 (or the pseudogene TRBV3-2) and TRBJ1-4; tentatively, D is TRBD1 (5 bases). V was pared by 7 bases and J by 5 bases, with 11 bases between. In germline, CDR1 is LGHDT, CDR2 YNNKEL (reference sequence). The CDR3 has 13 residues. This CDR3 reads CASTPGDNEKLFF. The DNA for the CDR3 is TGTGCCAGCACCCCGGGGGACAATGAAAAACTGTTTTTT.

This sequence joins TRBV6-5 and TRBJ1-1; D is possibly TRBD1 (5 bases). Trimming left V 7 bases short and J 5 bases short, with 11 bases between. Germline V CDR1 and CDR2: MNHEY, SVGAGI. The CDR3 length is 12 residues. CDR3 amino acids: CASNQGKTEAFF. The DNA for the CDR3 is TGTGCCAGCAATCAGGGAAAAACTGAAGCTTTCTTT.

The gene calls are TRBV6-2 or TRBV6-3 and TRBJ2-1; 13 positions match TRBD2. The CDR3 extends over 15 amino acids. Germline lookup yields CDR1 MNHEY and CDR2 SVGEGT. J was trimmed by 8 bases and V by 5 bases; bases with no gene match: 6. The CDR3 loop is CASSVLAGGPYEQFF. The CDR3 coding sequence is TGTGCCAGCAGTGTACTAGCGGGAGGGCCCTATGAGCAGTTCTTC.

The chain carries TRBV29-1 and TRBJ1-2; 9 nucleotides match TRBD1. This CDR3 comprises 14 residues. The germline V gene encodes CDR1 SQVTM and CDR2 ANQGSEA. V gave up 3 bases and J gave up 3 bases; unmatched junction bases: 5. The CDR3 protein is CSVEGQGWDYGYTF. CDR3 in DNA: TGCAGCGTTGAGGGACAGGGCTGGGACTATGGCTACACCTTC.

The V call is TRBV6-2 or TRBV6-3, the J call TRBJ2-2; TRBD1 matches at 8 bases. CDR1 is MNHEY, CDR2 SVGEGT, per germline. V lost 4 bases and J lost 3; bases outside the gene matches: 7. The CDR3 has 16 residues. The CDR3 spells CASSSRGQLDTGELFF. Here the CDR3 DNA reads TGTGCCAGCAGTTCCAGGGGGCAATTAGACACCGGGGAGCTGTTTTTT.

The rearrangement uses TRBV7-3 and TRBJ2-1; the D gene is possibly TRBD2 (6 bases). V lost 3 bases and J lost 6, with 15 bases in between. This CDR3 is built from 15 residues. CDR1 and CDR2 (germline): SGHTA, FQGTGA. The DNA for the CDR3 is TGTGCCAGCAGCTTGGACTACTCCTCCCCCAATGAGCAGTTCTTC. Translation gives CASSLDYSSPNEQFF.

The V call is TRBV5-1, the J call TRBJ1-1; 7 positions match TRBD1. Trimming at V came to 4 bases and at J to 4 bases, leaving 10 bases not matched to a gene. In germline, CDR1 is SGHRS, CDR2 YFSETQ. This CDR3 is built from 15 residues. For the CDR3, the DNA is TGCGCCAGCAGCAACGAACAGGGGTCGGGCACTGAAGCTTTCTTT. Residues: CASSNEQGSGTEAFF.

The J gene is TRBJ1-3, the V gene TRBV7-9, with D possibly matching TRBD1 (5 bases). Trimming removed 2 bases at V and 7 bases at J, with 15 bases between. The germline V gene encodes CDR1 SEHNR and CDR2 FQNEAQ (reference sequence). The CDR3 sequence is 15 residues long. CDR3 region: CASSLYGGDGNTIYF. The CDR3 DNA follows: TGTGCCAGCAGCTTATATGGGGGGGACGGTAACACCATATATTTT. Filled out from reference TRBV7-9 and TRBJ1-3, the complete variable domain reads DTGVSQNPRHKITKRGQNVTFRCDPISEHNRLYWYRQTLGQGPEFLTYFQNEAQLEKSRLLSDRFSAERPKGSFSTLEIQRTEQGDSAMYLCASSLYGGDGNTIYFGEGSWLTVV.

V and J are TRBV29-1 and TRBJ2-1; the match to TRBD1 covers 7 bases. The J segment lost 2 bases and the V segment lost 4 bases, leaving 5 bases of the junction unmatched. CDR1 is SQVTM, CDR2 ANQGSEA, per germline. The CDR3 is 14 amino acids. CDR3: CSVVTGKAYNEQFF. CDR3 in DNA: TGCAGCGTTGTGACAGGGAAGGCCTACAATGAGCAGTTCTTC.

The rearrangement uses TRBV11-2 and TRBJ1-2, with D perhaps TRBD1 (5 bases). The CDR3 runs to 14 residues. Trimming stripped 0 bases from V and 4 bases from J, with 9 bases between. Per the germline V gene, CDR1 is SGHAT and CDR2 is FQNNGV. The CDR3 loop is CASSLDIQGYGYTF. DNA of the CDR3: TGTGCCAGCAGCTTAGATATCCAGGGCTATGGCTACACCTTC.

The rearrangement links TRBV11-2 to TRBJ2-7; a weak D match, TRBD1 (5 bases). Germline CDR1 reads SGHAT; CDR2 reads FQNNGV. This CDR3 spans 18 amino acids. Trimming took 5 bases from V and 2 from J, leaving 25 bases between them. The CDR3 spells CASSPRSTASSNAYEQYF. The CDR3 DNA reads as TGTGCCAGCAGCCCAAGGTCGACAGCTTCCTCGAATGCCTACGAGCAGTACTTC.

The chain has TRBV15 and TRBJ2-5, with D perhaps matching TRBD2 (6 bases). The CDR3 length is 15 residues. V dropped 5 bases and J dropped 5 bases, with 18 bases sitting between them. Per germline, CDR1 LNHNV and CDR2 YYDKDF (reference sequence). CDR3 nucleotides: TGTGCCACCAGCGGGGGGAGGAATGCATGGGAGACCCAGTACTTC. This codes for CATSGGRNAWETQYF.

V and J are TRBV4-1 and TRBJ1-2; 7 bases map to TRBD1. This CDR3 has 15 residues. The trim removed 6 bases at V and 2 bases at J, leaving 9 bases unmatched. CDR1 and CDR2 from the germline V gene are MGHRA and YSYEKL. Here the CDR3 reads CASSTLRDRNYGYTF. CDR3 in DNA: TGCGCCAGCAGTACCCTCCGGGACAGAAACTATGGCTACACCTTC.

This clone came up once. The V gene is TRBV6-5, the J gene TRBJ1-2; a possible D gene is TRBD1 (5 bases). V lost 2 bases and J 8 bases, leaving 18 bases between the germline ends. The germline gives CDR1 MNHEY, CDR2 SVGAGI. The CDR3 loop spans 15 amino acids. CDR3 region: CASSYQGAGSTGYTF. The CDR3 nucleotides are TGTGCCAGCAGTTACCAAGGGGCGGGATCTACCGGCTACACCTTC.

The chain has TRBV7-2 and TRBJ2-1; D is unclear. Trimming cost V 6 bases and J 7 bases, with 7 bases left between them. CDR1 SGHTA and CDR2 FQGNSA come from the germline V gene. CDR3 length equals 11 residues. The CDR3 sequence: CASSIVNEQFF. CDR3 nucleotide sequence: TGTGCCAGCAGTATTGTGAATGAGCAGTTCTTC.

The chain has TRBV5-1 and TRBJ1-5; 11 nucleotides align to TRBD1. The CDR3 extends over 13 amino acids. Germline assignment: CDR1 SGHRS and CDR2 YFSETQ. V dropped 3 bases and J dropped 11; count of bases not matched to a gene: 4. The CDR3 reads CASSSDRGQAQHF. DNA for the CDR3: TGCGCCAGCAGCTCGGACAGGGGGCAAGCCCAGCATTTT. The variable domain in full, with the rest retrieved from reference TRBV5-1 and TRBJ1-5, is KAGVTQTPRYLIKTRGQQVTLSCSPISGHRSVSWYQQTPGQGLQFLFEYFSETQRNKGNFPGRFSGRQFSNSRSEMNVSTLELGDSALYLCASSSDRGQAQHFGDGTRLSIL.

This clone was found once. The chain couples TRBV2 to TRBJ2-1, with 7 bases aligning to TRBD1. The junction had 10 bases not matched to a gene; V was cut back by 5 bases and J by 6 bases. Germline CDR1 and CDR2: SNHLY and FYNNEI. CDR3 length: 15 amino acids. The CDR3, as DNA: TGTGCCAGCAGTCCTACAGGGGCGTCGGCCAATGAGCAGTTCTTC. It translates to CASSPTGASANEQFF.